The clone carrying this T cell receptor beta chain turned up a few times. TCRdb reprocessed the RT-PCR reads with MiXCR, giving one entry per CDR3 protein. The data show roughly 880,000 distinct CDR3 sequences, approximately 18% seen once. This sample is drawn from a study of patients and donors after allogeneic stem cell transplantation. The sample taken for sequencing was blood, either unsorted or a sorted T cell fraction (not recorded which). The sequence was collected from a human donor who was either an allogeneic HSCT recipient or a stem cell or donor lymphocyte infusion donor (not recorded which). It is not recorded whose cells these are; they may come from a transplant donor.

The CDR3 coding sequence is TGCGCCAGCAGCCAACTTCCATCCTACAATGAGCAGTTCTTC. Translated: CASSQLPSYNEQFF. The chain recombines TRBV4-1 with TRBJ2-1, with D hard to call. Germline CDR1 reads MGHRA; CDR2 reads YSYEKL. The CDR3 totals 14 residues. V was trimmed by 2 bases and J by 1 base, leaving 6 bases between them.